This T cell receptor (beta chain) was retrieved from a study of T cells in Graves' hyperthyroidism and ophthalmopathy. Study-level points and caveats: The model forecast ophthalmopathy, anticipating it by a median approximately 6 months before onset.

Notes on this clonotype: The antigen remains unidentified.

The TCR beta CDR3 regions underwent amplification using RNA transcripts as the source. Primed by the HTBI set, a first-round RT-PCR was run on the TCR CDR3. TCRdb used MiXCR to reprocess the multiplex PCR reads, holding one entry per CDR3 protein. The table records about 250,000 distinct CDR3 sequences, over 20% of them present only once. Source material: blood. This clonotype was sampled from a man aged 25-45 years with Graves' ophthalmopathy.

CDR3 amino acids: CASSYTPGVSGANVLTF. The DNA for the CDR3 is TGTGCCAGCAGTTACACCCCCGGAGTCTCTGGGGCCAACGTCCTGACTTTC. The J gene is TRBJ2-6, the V gene TRBV28, with D hard to call. V was shortened by 4 bases and J by 0 bases, with 13 bases between the two germline ends. Germline CDR1 and CDR2: MDHEN and SYDVKM. The CDR3 covers 17 residues.